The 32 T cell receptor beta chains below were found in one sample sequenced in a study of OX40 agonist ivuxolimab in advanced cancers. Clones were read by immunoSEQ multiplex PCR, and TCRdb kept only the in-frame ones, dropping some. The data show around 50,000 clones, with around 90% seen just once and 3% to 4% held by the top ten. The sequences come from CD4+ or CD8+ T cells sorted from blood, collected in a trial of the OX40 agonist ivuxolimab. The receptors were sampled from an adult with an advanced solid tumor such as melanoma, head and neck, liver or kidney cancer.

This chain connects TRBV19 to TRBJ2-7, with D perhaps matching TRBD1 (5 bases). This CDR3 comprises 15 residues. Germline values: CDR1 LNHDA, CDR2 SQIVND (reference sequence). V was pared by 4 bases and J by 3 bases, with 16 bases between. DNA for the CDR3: TGTGCCAGTAGTAGCAGACAGTCCGTTAACTACGAGCAGTACTTC. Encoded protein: CASSSRQSVNYEQYF.

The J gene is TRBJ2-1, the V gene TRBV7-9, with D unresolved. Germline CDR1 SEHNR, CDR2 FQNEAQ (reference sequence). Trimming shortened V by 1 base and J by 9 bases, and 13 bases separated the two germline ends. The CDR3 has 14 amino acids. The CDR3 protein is CASSLGLDPIEQFF. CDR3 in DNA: TGTGCCAGCAGCTTAGGACTGGATCCTATTGAGCAGTTCTTC.

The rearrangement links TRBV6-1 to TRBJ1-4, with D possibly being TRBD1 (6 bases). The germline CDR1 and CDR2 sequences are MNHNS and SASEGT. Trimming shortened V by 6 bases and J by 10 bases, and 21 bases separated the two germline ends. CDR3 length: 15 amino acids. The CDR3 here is CASREPAGGRAKLFF. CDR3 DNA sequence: TGTGCCAGCAGAGAACCGGCGGGGGGGCGTGCAAAACTGTTTTTT.

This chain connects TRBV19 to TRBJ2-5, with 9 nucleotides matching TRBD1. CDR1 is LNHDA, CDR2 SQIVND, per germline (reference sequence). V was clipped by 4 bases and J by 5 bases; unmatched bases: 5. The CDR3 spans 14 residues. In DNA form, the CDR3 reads TGTGCCAGTAGTACTACAGGGGGCGAGGAGACCCAGTACTTC. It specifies CASSTTGGEETQYF.

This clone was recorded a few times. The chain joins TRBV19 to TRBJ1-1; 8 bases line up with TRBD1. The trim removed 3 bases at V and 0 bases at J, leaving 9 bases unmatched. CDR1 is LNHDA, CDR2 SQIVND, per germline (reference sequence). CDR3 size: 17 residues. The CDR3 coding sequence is TGTGCCAGTAGTATCTATCCCGGGACAGGTATGAACACTGAAGCTTTCTTT. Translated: CASSIYPGTGMNTEAFF.

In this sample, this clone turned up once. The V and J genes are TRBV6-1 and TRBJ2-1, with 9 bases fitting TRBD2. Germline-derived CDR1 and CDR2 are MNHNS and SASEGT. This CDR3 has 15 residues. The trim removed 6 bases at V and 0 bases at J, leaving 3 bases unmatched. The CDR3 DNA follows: TGTGCCAGCAGCGTGACTAGCGGCTCCTACAATGAGCAGTTCTTC. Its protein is CASSVTSGSYNEQFF.

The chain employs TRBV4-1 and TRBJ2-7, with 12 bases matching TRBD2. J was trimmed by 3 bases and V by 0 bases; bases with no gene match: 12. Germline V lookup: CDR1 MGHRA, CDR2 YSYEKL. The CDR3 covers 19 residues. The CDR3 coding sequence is TGCGCCAGCAGCCAAGATAGAGGACTAGCGGGACGCCAGGGCTACGAGCAGTACTTC. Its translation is CASSQDRGLAGRQGYEQYF.

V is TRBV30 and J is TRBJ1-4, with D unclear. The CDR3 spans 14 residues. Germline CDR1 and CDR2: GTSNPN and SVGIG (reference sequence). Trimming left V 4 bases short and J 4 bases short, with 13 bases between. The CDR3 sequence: CAWINPGYNEKLFF. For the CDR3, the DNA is TGTGCCTGGATCAACCCGGGATATAATGAAAAACTGTTTTTT.

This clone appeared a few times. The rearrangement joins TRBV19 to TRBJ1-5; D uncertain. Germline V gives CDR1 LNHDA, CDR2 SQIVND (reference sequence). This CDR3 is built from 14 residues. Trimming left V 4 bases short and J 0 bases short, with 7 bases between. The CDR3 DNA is TGTGCCAGTAGTAATACGGATAGCAATCAGCCCCAGCATTTT. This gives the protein CASSNTDSNQPQHF.

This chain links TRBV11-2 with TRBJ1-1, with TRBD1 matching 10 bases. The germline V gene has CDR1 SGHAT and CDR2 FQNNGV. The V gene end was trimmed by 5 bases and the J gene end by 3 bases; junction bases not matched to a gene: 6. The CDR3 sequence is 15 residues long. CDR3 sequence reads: CASSLWTGGDTEAFF. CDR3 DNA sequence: TGTGCCAGCAGCCTCTGGACAGGGGGGGACACTGAAGCTTTCTTT.

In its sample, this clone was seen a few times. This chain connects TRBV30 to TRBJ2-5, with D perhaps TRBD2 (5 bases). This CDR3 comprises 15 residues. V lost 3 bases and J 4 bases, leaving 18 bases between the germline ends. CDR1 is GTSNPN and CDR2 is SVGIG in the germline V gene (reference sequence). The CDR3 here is CAWRRAMGERETQYF. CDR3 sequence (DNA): TGTGCCTGGAGGAGGGCCATGGGCGAACGAGAGACCCAGTACTTC.

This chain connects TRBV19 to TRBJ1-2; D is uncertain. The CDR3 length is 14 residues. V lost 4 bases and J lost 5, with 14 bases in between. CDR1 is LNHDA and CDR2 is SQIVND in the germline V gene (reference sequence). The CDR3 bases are TGTGCCAGTAGTACGAGGGCCGGCCATTATGGCTACACCTTC. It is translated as CASSTRAGHYGYTF.

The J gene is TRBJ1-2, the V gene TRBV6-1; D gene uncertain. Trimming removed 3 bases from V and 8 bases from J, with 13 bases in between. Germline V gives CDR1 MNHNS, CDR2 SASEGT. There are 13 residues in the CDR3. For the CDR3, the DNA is TGTGCCAGCAGTGATAGAGGGCCTGGAGGCTACACCTTC. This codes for CASSDRGPGGYTF.

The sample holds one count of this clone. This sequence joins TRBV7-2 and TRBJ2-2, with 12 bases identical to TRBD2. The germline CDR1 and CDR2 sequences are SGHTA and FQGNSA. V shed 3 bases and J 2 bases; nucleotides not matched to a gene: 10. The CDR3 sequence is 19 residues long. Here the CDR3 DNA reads TGTGCCAGCAGCTTGGGGAGACTAGCGGGAGCGAAAAACACCGGGGAGCTGTTTTTT. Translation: CASSLGRLAGAKNTGELFF.

CDR3 region: CASSLENIQYF. The CDR3 DNA follows: TGTGCCAGCAGCTTAGAAAACATTCAGTACTTC. The chain employs TRBV7-9 and TRBJ2-4; D ambiguous. Germline CDR1 is SEHNR and CDR2 is FQNEAQ (reference sequence). The CDR3 sequence is 11 residues long. Between the trimmed V and J ends, which lost 1 base and 5 bases, there was a span of 0 bases.

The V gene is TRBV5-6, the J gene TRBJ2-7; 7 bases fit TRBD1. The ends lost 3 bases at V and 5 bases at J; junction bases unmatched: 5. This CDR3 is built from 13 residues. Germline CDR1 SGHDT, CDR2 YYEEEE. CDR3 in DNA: TGTGCCAGCAGCTCGTTAGACAGGGACGAGCAGTACTTC. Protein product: CASSSLDRDEQYF. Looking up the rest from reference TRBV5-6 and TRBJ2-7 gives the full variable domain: DAGVTQSPTHLIKTRGQQVTLRCSPKSGHDTVSWYQQALGQGPQFIFQYYEEEERQRGNFPDRFSGHQFPNYSSELNVNALLLGDSALYLCASSSLDRDEQYFGPGTRLTVT.

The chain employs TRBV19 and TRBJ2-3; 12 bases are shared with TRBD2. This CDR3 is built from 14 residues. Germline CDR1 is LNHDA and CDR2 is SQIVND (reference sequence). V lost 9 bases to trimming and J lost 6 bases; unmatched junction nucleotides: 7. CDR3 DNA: TGTGCCAGCAGACTAGCGGGAGATCGGGATACGCAGTATTTT. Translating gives CASRLAGDRDTQYF.

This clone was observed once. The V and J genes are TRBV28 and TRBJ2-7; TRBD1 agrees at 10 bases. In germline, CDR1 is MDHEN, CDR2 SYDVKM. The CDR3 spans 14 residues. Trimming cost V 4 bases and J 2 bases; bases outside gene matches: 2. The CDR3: CASSSGQGPYEQYF. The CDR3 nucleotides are TGTGCCAGCAGTTCGGGACAGGGGCCCTACGAGCAGTACTTC.

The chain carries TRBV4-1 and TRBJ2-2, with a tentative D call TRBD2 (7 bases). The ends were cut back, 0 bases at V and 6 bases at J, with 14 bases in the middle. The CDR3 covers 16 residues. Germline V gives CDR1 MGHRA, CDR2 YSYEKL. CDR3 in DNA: TGCGCCAGCAGCCAAGAAAGGGGGAGGGGCGCCGGGGAGCTGTTTTTT. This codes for CASSQERGRGAGELFF.

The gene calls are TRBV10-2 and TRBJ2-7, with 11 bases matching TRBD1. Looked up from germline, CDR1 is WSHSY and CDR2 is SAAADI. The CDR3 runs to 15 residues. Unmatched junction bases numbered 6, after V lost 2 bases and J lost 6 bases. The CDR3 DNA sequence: TGCGCCAGCAGTGAGGCCGGGACAGGGGGGTCCGAGCAGTACTTC. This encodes CASSEAGTGGSEQYF.

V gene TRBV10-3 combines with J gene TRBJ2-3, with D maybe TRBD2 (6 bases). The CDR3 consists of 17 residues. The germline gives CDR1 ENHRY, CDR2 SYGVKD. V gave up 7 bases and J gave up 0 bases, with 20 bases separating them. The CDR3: CAITETLAGLSTDTQYF. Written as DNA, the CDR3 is TGTGCCATCACCGAAACACTAGCAGGGCTGAGCACAGATACGCAGTATTTT.

Written as DNA, the CDR3 is TGTGCCAGCAGTTTTTCCGGAATCACCTACGAGCAGTACTTC. Its protein is CASSFSGITYEQYF. The rearrangement links TRBV27 to TRBJ2-7; D gene ambiguous. This CDR3 comprises 14 residues. Trimming left V 3 bases short and J 2 bases short, with 11 bases between. In germline, CDR1 is MNHEY, CDR2 SMNVEV (reference sequence).

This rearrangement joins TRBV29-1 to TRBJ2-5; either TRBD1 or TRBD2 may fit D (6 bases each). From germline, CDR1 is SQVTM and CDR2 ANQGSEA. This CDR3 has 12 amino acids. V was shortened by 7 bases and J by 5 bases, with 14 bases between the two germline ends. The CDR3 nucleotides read TGCAGCGGCGTGGGGGGCGATGAGACCCAGTACTTC. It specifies CSGVGGDETQYF.

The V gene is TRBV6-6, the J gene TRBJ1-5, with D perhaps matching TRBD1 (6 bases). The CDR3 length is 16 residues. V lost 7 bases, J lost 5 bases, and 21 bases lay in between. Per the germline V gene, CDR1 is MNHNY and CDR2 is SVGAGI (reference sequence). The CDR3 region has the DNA TGTGCCAGCACCTACTTCCTAGGACAGATCTATCAGCCCCAGCATTTT. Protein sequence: CASTYFLGQIYQPQHF.

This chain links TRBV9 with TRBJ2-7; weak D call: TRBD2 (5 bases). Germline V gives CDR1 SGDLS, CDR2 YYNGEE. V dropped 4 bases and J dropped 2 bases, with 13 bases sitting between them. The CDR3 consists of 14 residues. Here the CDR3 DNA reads TGTGCCAGCAGCAACCCCAGAGGGCCCTACGAGCAGTACTTC. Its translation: CASSNPRGPYEQYF.

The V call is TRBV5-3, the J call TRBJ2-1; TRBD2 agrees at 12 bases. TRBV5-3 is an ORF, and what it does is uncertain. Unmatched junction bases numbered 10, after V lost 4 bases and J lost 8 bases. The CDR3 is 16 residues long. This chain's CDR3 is CARSLLSSGRGYEQFF. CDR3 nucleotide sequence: TGTGCCAGAAGCCTGTTATCTAGCGGGAGGGGGTATGAGCAGTTCTTC.

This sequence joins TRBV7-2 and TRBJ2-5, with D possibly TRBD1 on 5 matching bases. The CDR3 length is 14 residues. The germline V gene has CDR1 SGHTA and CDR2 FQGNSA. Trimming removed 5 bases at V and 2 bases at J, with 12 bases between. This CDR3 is CASSPQAAQETQYF. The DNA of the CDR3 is TGTGCCAGCAGCCCACAGGCTGCACAAGAGACCCAGTACTTC.

The CDR3 DNA follows: TGTGCCAGCAGGAGATCAACAGGGGTTGAGACCCAGTACTTC. It codes for CASRRSTGVETQYF. The V and J genes are TRBV25-1 and TRBJ2-5; 7 bases match TRBD1. The germline gives CDR1 MGHDK, CDR2 SYGVNS. This CDR3 comprises 14 residues. After removal of 6 bases from V and 5 bases from J, the junction contained 9 bases not matched to a gene. The whole variable domain, filled in from reference TRBV25-1 and TRBJ2-5, reads EADIYQTPRYLVIGTGKKITLECSQTMGHDKMYWYQQDPGMELHLIHYSYGVNSTEKGDLSSESTVSRIRTEHFPLTLESARPSHTSQYLCASRRSTGVETQYFGPGTRLLVL.

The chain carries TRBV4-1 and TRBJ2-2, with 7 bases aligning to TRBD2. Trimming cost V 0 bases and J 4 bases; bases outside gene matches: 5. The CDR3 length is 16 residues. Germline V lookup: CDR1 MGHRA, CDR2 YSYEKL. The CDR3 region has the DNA TGCGCCAGCAGCCAAGAGTGGGGGAGGGGCACCGGGGAGCTGTTTTTT. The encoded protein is CASSQEWGRGTGELFF.

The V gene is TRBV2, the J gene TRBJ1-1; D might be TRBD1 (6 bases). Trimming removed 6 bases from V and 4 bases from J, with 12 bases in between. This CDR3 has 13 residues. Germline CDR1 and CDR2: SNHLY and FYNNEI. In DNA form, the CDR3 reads TGTGCCAGCAGACGAACAGGGCCCACTGAAGCTTTCTTT. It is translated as CASRRTGPTEAFF.

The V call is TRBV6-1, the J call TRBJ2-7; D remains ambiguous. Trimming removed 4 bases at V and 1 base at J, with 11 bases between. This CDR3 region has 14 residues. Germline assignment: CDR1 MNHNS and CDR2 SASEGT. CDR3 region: CASSVTAPSYEQYF. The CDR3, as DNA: TGTGCCAGCAGTGTAACAGCTCCTTCCTACGAGCAGTACTTC.

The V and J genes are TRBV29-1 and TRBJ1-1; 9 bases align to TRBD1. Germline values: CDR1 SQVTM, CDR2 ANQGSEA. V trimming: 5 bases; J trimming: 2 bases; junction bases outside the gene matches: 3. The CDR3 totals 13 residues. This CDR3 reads CSVLQGANTEAFF. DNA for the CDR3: TGCAGCGTTCTACAGGGGGCTAACACTGAAGCTTTCTTT.